This TCR beta chain is drawn from a study of T cells after yellow fever vaccination. Germline CDR1 is GTSNPN and CDR2 is SVGIG (reference sequence). Trimming stripped 0 bases from V and 1 base from J, with 6 bases between. The CDR3 has 13 residues. Study conclusions and caveats: Bulk-population clonotypes that are abundant could appear as contaminants in FACS-sorted repertoires.

TCRdb itself ran the 5' RACE reads through MiXCR, one entry per CDR3 protein. In the table there are 300,000 or so distinct CDR3 sequences, 3% to 4.5% of which are singletons. Turning to this clonotype: What it recognizes is unknown.

The receptor was isolated from a man aged 18-30 years who received the YFV17D yellow fever vaccine. The genes are TRBV30 and TRBJ1-1; the D gene is possibly TRBD1 (6 bases). The source was PBMCs, collected 5 days after the yellow fever booster vaccination. The CDR3 region is CAWSVGANTEAFF. Written as DNA, the CDR3 is TGTGCCTGGAGTGTGGGGGCGAACACTGAAGCTTTCTTT. The entire variable domain, with the rest obtained from reference TRBV30 and TRBJ1-1, is as follows: SQTIHQWPATLVQPVGSPLSLECTVEGTSNPNLYWYRQAAGRGLQLLFYSVGIGQISSEVPQNLSASRPQDRQFILSSKKLLLSDSGFYLCAWSVGANTEAFFGQGTRLTVV.